This T cell receptor (beta chain) stems from a study of blood T cell repertoires in COVID-19. In the study overall: Donors in the United States, Italy and Spain gave samples during acute or convalescent COVID-19.

Assay: immunoSEQ multiplex PCR; the TCRdb copy retains only in-frame clones and omits some. The top ten hold about 7.7% of the sample, which has 200,000 or so clones, about 84% seen once. This clone turned up a few times. Study members were between about 18 and 95 years old and lived in 20 to 30 US regions. Self-reported history from a screening survey and questionnaire set each donor's cohort. The junction had 7 bases not matched to a gene; V was cut back by 6 bases and J by 8 bases. The germline V gene encodes CDR1 SGDLS and CDR2 YYNGEE. The CDR3 has 13 residues. The receptor was isolated from a middle-aged woman with acute COVID-19. The chain joins TRBV9 to TRBJ2-1; 8 nucleotides match TRBD2. The sequencing sample was made of PBMCs or T cells enriched from blood (not recorded which). CDR3 DNA: TGTGCCAGCATGGGACTAGTGAACGATGAGCAGTTCTTC. The encoded protein is CASMGLVNDEQFF. Filled out from reference TRBV9 and TRBJ2-1, the complete variable domain reads DSGVTQTPKHLITATGQRVTLRCSPRSGDLSVYWYQQSLDQGLQFLIQYYNGEERAKGNILERFSAQQFPDLHSELNLSSLELGDSALYFCASMGLVNDEQFFGPGTRLTVL.